This TCR beta chain was sequenced during a study of T-cell reconstitution after alpha-beta-depleted transplantation in children (dated by TCRdb to 2015 to 2016). About the full investigation: Using TCR repertoire profiling, the study followed T-cell immune reconstitution in a quantitative way in children after TCRalphabeta/CD19-depleted allogeneic hematopoietic cell transplantation.

Regarding this clonotype: Its antigen is unknown. The germline gene is not matched at one end of the junction; a read error may be the cause.

Libraries were prepared through PCR. Sequencing was performed on an Illumina HiSeq 2500. TCR libraries were prepared with molecular barcoding, using unique molecular identifiers to normalize TCRbeta repertoire quantification. Using fastp trimming at Q25 and MiXCR clonotype assembly, TCRdb reanalyzed the public sequencing data and kept in-frame beta chains. Each entry merges the rows of one CDR3 protein and shows their most common DNA and genes. The sample table records approximately 240,000 distinct CDR3 sequences; approximately 9.8% of these occur just once. The ten largest account for approximately 5% of the sample. The sequence was obtained from a human donor who donated a stem cell graft to a child with SCID. The sample in question was PBMCs from the stem cell graft donor, obtained from the stem cell graft.

The bases read TGCTGTGCTAGAGAGGGTTTGGCTGAAGCGTTCTTT. This encodes CCAREGLAEAFF. The chain is encoded by TRBV20-1 joined to TRBJ1-1; the D gene assignment is ambiguous. Taken from cysteine to phenylalanine, the CDR3 has 12 residues. Kept here is only the CDR3 DNA, which spans 36 bases and is read in frame from base 1. Per the germline V gene (reference sequence), DFQATT is the CDR1 and SNEGSKA is the CDR2.